This TCR beta chain was observed in a study of graft-versus-host responses after intestinal transplantation. As for the study in general: Each recipient received a multivisceral, liver-intestinal, or isolated intestinal graft. Each recipient received anti-thymocyte globulin induction, then tacrolimus and steroids for approximately three years. Points from the study as a whole: Allograft clonal ratios (graft-versus-host to host-versus-graft) were high in patients who had graft-donor T cell macrochimerism. In recipient marrow, GvH clones were found, and some appeared first in ileum or blood.

Germline lookup yields CDR1 SNHLY and CDR2 FYNNEI. The CDR3 loop spans 12 amino acids. The junction had 8 bases not matched to a gene; V was cut back by 5 bases and J by 13 bases. As for this clone: Antigen unknown.

Sequenced by immunoSEQ multiplex PCR; TCRdb stores in-frame clones only, minus some. The table has 100,000 to 130,000 clones, roughly 87% seen once. The genes are TRBV2 and TRBJ2-1, with TRBD1 matching 7 bases. The TCR was taken from a human donor who was the organ donor for an intestinal transplant. This sample comprised unstimulated CD4+ T cells sorted from spleen or lymph node cells, obtained before transplant. CDR3 protein: CASSPWGTAQFF. The CDR3 DNA reads as TGTGCCAGCAGTCCTTGGGGGACAGCCCAGTTCTTC.